In this sample, the clone carrying this T cell receptor (beta chain) turned up a few times. Antigen specificity is unknown. Sequencing targeted expressed TCRB transcripts, as all isolated RNA had been reverse transcribed. Using immunoSEQ multiplex PCR, the repertoire was profiled, and TCRdb retains in-frame clones only, with some absent. This repertoire shows some 330,000 clones, 10% to 15% found once; its top ten account for about 0.01%. These data are taken from a study of beta chain features in type 1 diabetes. General study results and limits: All four CD4+ subsets of Type 1 diabetes patients contained TCRB CDR3s that were moderately but significantly shorter. Sequencing from cDNA could over-represent high-TCR-expressing cells.

There are 15 residues in the CDR3. The ends lost 1 base at V and 6 bases at J; junction bases unmatched: 2. Germline V gene data show CDR1 as SGHNT and CDR2 as YYREEE (reference sequence). The chain couples TRBV5-4 to TRBJ2-1; 12 nucleotides line up with TRBD2. Sequencing was performed on naive CD4+ T cells from blood. The sequence was collected from a woman aged 18-29 years with type 1 diabetes. The CDR3 DNA reads as TGTGCCAGCAGCTTGCCGGGACTAGCGGGCAATGAGCAGTTCTTC. Its translation: CASSLPGLAGNEQFF.